The rows below give T cell receptor beta chains drawn from one sample of a study of PD-L1 blockade in urothelial cancer. The protocol was immunoSEQ multiplex PCR, while the TCRdb copy is restricted to in-frame clones and leaves out a portion. The sample contains approximately 79,000 clones, over 80% of which appear only once. The sample here was PBMCs, taken around atezolizumab (anti-PD-L1) treatment. The receptors originated from a man between 40 and 49 years old with urothelial cancer. The CDR3 runs from the conserved cysteine through the conserved F or W. Fields, in order: D gene, V gene, CDR3 protein. D genes are given only for firm matches.

TRBD2	TRBV29-1	CSVRHSGLADEQYF
-	TRBV2	CARRLGQNTGELFF
-	TRBV11-3	CASSRRGSYEQYF
-	TRBV29-1	CSVVRRDSYNEQFF
TRBD2	TRBV7-2	CASSFKTSVVSYEQYF
-	TRBV29-1	CSVTDTYEQYF
-	TRBV10-3	CAISPIEGGGNIQYF
TRBD2	TRBV7-6	CASSLASGRHEQFF
-	TRBV18	CASSPAQADYEQYF
-	TRBV29-1	CSVAERNTGELFF
-	TRBV4-3	CASSQVVAALAKNIQYF
TRBD2	TRBV5-1	CASSGRAGGLDTQYF
-	TRBV29-1	CSVLDTTKNYGYTF
TRBD2	TRBV5-1	CASSLGLAGVTYEQYF
TRBD2	TRBV7-6	CASSLEGLASPYQETQYF
-	TRBV29-1	CSVFWGDYGYTF
TRBD1	TRBV9	CASSEGQTSTDTQYF
TRBD2	TRBV19	CASRTSGVRNEQFF
TRBD2	TRBV5-4	CASSLALAGYEQYF
-	TRBV29-1	CSGREGVSEAFF
TRBD2	TRBV27	CASSFKTSGNTGELFF
TRBD2	TRBV7-7	CASSQGLAGLNEQYF
-	TRBV6-5	CASSLVQGNEQFF
-	TRBV5-6	CASSWVAGPGETQYF
TRBD2	TRBV27	CASSLIGVRGLGVEQYF
-	TRBV13	CASRLATEQFF
-	TRBV5-4	CASSLEAGTYGYTF